Each of the 31 T cell receptor beta chains below was sequenced from the same sample in a study of technical replicates of blood from a handful of donors. Here immunoSEQ multiplex PCR was the method, and the copy in TCRdb shows in-frame clones only, minus some. This table holds about 84,000 clones, about 92% found once. Sample: T cells isolated from PBMCs. These receptor sequences come from a human donor in good health.

This chain joins TRBV5-1 and TRBJ2-3; 10 bases are a match to TRBD2. The CDR3 has 16 residues. CDR1 and CDR2 from the germline V gene are SGHRS and YFSETQ. With 4 bases clipped from V and 2 bases from J, the junction kept 7 bases outside the gene matches. The CDR3 bases are TGCGCCAGCAGCCACGGGACTAGCGAGATCACAGATACGCAGTATTTT. This translates into CASSHGTSEITDTQYF.

This sequence joins TRBV4-1 and TRBJ2-2; 7 positions agree with TRBD1. J gave up 1 base and V 2 bases, and 4 bases lay outside the gene matches. Germline V gene data show CDR1 as MGHRA and CDR2 as YSYEKL. This CDR3 has 16 amino acids. The CDR3 DNA reads TGCGCCAGCAGCCAACTGCCAGGGGGGAACACCGGGGAGCTGTTTTTT. Protein sequence: CASSQLPGGNTGELFF.

J is TRBJ1-2 and V is TRBV27; no clear D gene. This CDR3 has 13 residues. V was cut by 2 bases and J by 8 bases, with 12 bases left in between. Germline CDR1 is MNHEY and CDR2 is SMNVEV (reference sequence). The CDR3 DNA sequence: TGTGCCAGCAGTTTACCCGGGTTTGTGGGCTACACCTTC. Its translation is CASSLPGFVGYTF.

V and J are TRBV18 and TRBJ2-3, with TRBD2 matching over 13 bases. The CDR3 covers 16 residues. V lost 4 bases to trimming and J lost 1 base; unmatched junction nucleotides: 2. CDR1 KGHSH and CDR2 LQKENI come from the germline V gene. CDR3 DNA sequence: TGTGCCAGCTCACTAGGACTAGCGGGGGGCACAGATACGCAGTATTTT. Translated, it gives CASSLGLAGGTDTQYF.

J is TRBJ2-1 and V is TRBV21-1; the DNA was not compared with TRBD2, the D call given in the table. TRBV21-1 is recorded as a pseudogene. This CDR3 region has 16 residues. The CDR3 here is CASSKARHGSDNEQFF. Here the CDR3 DNA reads TGTGCCAGCAGCAAAGCGCGGCACGGTTCGGACAATGAGCAGTTCTTC.

The chain employs TRBV4-2 and TRBJ1-1; tentative D call: TRBD1 (5 bases). V was cut by 3 bases and J by 1 base, with 12 bases left in between. In germline, CDR1 is LGHNA, CDR2 YNFKEQ. CDR3 length: 15 amino acids. The CDR3 nucleotides are TGTGCCAGCAGCCATCTAGACAGCTCGAACACTGAAGCTTTCTTT. It encodes CASSHLDSSNTEAFF.

This clone appeared a single time. CDR3 coding DNA: TGCAGCGTTGAAAGTGGAGCAGGGCATGAGCTAAACTATGGCTACACCTTC. Amino acids: CSVESGAGHELNYGYTF. This chain links TRBV29-1 with TRBJ1-2, with a tentative D call TRBD1 (5 bases). The germline V gene has CDR1 SQVTM and CDR2 ANQGSEA. This CDR3 comprises 17 residues. Trimming removed 2 bases from V and 2 bases from J, with 21 bases in between.

V is TRBV5-6 and J is TRBJ1-2; TRBD1 matches 9 bases. V dropped 2 bases and J dropped 4; count of bases not matched to a gene: 3. Looked up from germline, CDR1 is SGHDT and CDR2 is YYEEEE. The CDR3 loop spans 14 amino acids. The CDR3 region has the DNA TGTGCCAGCAGCTTTGGGACAGGGACCTATGGCTACACCTTC. It codes for CASSFGTGTYGYTF.

The sample holds one count of this clone. The chain employs TRBV18 and TRBJ2-2, with TRBD2 matching over 10 bases. Germline CDR1 reads KGHSH; CDR2 reads LQKENI. The CDR3 totals 19 residues. Trimming cost V 3 bases and J 5 bases; bases outside gene matches: 15. This CDR3 reads CASSPILWTSGLLTGELFF. The CDR3 bases are TGTGCCAGCTCACCGATTTTGTGGACTAGCGGTCTTCTTACCGGGGAGCTGTTTTTT.

V usage is TRBV30 and J usage is TRBJ2-5; D uncertain. The CDR3 spans 13 residues. Germline values: CDR1 GTSNPN, CDR2 SVGIG (reference sequence). Trimming shortened V by 2 bases and J by 2 bases, and 9 bases separated the two germline ends. DNA of the CDR3: TGTGCCTGGAGTCTGCAGATACAAGAGACCCAGTACTTC. The encoded protein is CAWSLQIQETQYF.

The chain carries TRBV5-4 and TRBJ2-3; TRBD2 matches at 7 bases. The CDR3 covers 15 residues. From germline, CDR1 is SGHNT and CDR2 YYREEE (reference sequence). Trimming at V came to 3 bases and at J to 2 bases, leaving 6 bases not matched to a gene. CDR3 coding DNA: TGTGCCAGCAGCTCGGGGGACTACCTCACAGATACGCAGTATTTT. This gives the protein CASSSGDYLTDTQYF.

The genes are TRBV5-1 and TRBJ2-3; TRBD1 matches at 7 bases. V lost 4 bases and J lost 1; bases outside the gene matches: 3. Germline CDR1 SGHRS, CDR2 YFSETQ. This CDR3 has 14 amino acids. For the CDR3, the DNA is TGCGCCAGCAGCGTGGGGACAGGCACAGATACGCAGTATTTT. As protein: CASSVGTGTDTQYF.

The chain employs TRBV11-3 and TRBJ2-2; D possibly corresponds to TRBD1 (6 bases). Between the trimmed V and J ends, which lost 8 bases and 4 bases, there was a span of 14 bases. From germline, CDR1 is SGHNT and CDR2 YENEEA. The CDR3 has 14 amino acids. The CDR3 sequence is CASLRGGITGELFF. In DNA, the CDR3 is TGTGCCAGCTTGAGAGGGGGTATCACCGGGGAGCTGTTTTTT.

The chain links TRBV11-1 to TRBJ2-1; D unclear. V was cut by 2 bases and J by 0 bases, with 14 bases left in between. CDR3 size: 17 residues. Germline V gives CDR1 SGHAT, CDR2 FQDESV (reference sequence). The CDR3 sequence: CASSLNRRTFSYNEQFF. CDR3 sequence (DNA): TGTGCCAGCAGCTTAAACAGAAGAACATTCTCCTACAATGAGCAGTTCTTC.

This sequence joins TRBV5-6 and TRBJ1-1; D is ambiguous. The germline CDR1 and CDR2 sequences are SGHDT and YYEEEE. The CDR3 has 15 amino acids. V dropped 0 bases and J dropped 10 bases, with 19 bases sitting between them. The CDR3 sequence: CASSLGLVRRGTAFF. The CDR3 DNA reads TGTGCCAGCAGCTTGGGGCTGGTAAGACGGGGTACAGCTTTCTTT.

The chain couples TRBV7-2 to TRBJ2-3; D possibly corresponds to TRBD2 (8 bases). Trimming stripped 6 bases from V and 5 bases from J, with 21 bases between. CDR1 is SGHTA and CDR2 is FQGNSA in the germline V gene. CDR3 size: 16 residues. The CDR3 loop is CASRGGGGTRGDTQYF. The CDR3 DNA reads as TGTGCCAGCAGAGGGGGCGGGGGGACCCGCGGAGATACGCAGTATTTT.

CDR3 in DNA: TGTGCCAGCAGCCCCGGGACAGGGGTCGGGGAGCAGTACTTC. It codes for CASSPGTGVGEQYF. J is TRBJ2-7 and V is TRBV5-4, with 10 positions matching TRBD1. This CDR3 has 14 residues. Germline trimming cut 4 bases from V and 7 bases from J; bases unmatched to any gene: 8. Germline CDR1 SGHNT, CDR2 YYREEE (reference sequence).

This chain uses TRBV12-2 with TRBJ2-7; TRBD2 was called by the table and not checked on the DNA. TRBV12-2 is recorded as a pseudogene. The CDR3 is 15 residues long. The CDR3 protein is CASRLVDYLSYEQYF. The CDR3 region has the DNA TGTGCAAGTCGCTTAGTAGACTATCTTTCCTACGAGCAGTACTTC.

V usage is TRBV28 and J usage is TRBJ2-1; 9 nucleotides align to TRBD2. The germline gives CDR1 MDHEN, CDR2 SYDVKM. J lost 10 bases, V lost 8 bases, and 15 bases had no gene match. The CDR3 contains 15 residues. CDR3 nucleotides: TGTGCCAGCGGTTCGCTGCCTAGCGGGAAGGTGGAGCAGTTCTTC. Translating gives CASGSLPSGKVEQFF.

The chain links TRBV5-4 to TRBJ2-7; TRBD1 matches at 7 bases. The CDR3 loop spans 15 amino acids. The trim removed 0 bases at V and 3 bases at J, leaving 6 bases unmatched. The germline CDR1 and CDR2 sequences are SGHNT and YYREEE (reference sequence). Here the CDR3 reads CASSLAAGGDYEQYF. The CDR3 DNA reads as TGTGCCAGCAGCTTGGCTGCAGGGGGAGACTACGAGCAGTACTTC.

The chain uses TRBV2 and TRBJ1-4, with 7 bases matching TRBD1. The CDR3 totals 11 residues. Germline trimming cut 6 bases from V and 10 bases from J; bases unmatched to any gene: 2. Germline V lookup: CDR1 SNHLY, CDR2 FYNNEI. The CDR3 nucleotides are TGTGCCAGCAGGCAGGGGGGAAAACTGTTTTTT. Protein sequence: CASRQGGKLFF.

This chain connects TRBV5-4 to TRBJ1-4; a possible D gene is TRBD1 (5 bases). V dropped 3 bases and J dropped 3 bases, with 9 bases sitting between them. Germline CDR1 and CDR2: SGHNT and YYREEE (reference sequence). The length of the CDR3 is 14 residues. The CDR3 nucleotides read TGTGCCAGCAGCTCGGGGGGGTCTAATGAAAAACTGTTTTTT. Amino acid sequence: CASSSGGSNEKLFF.

This chain uses TRBV6-4 with TRBJ1-1; D unresolved. The CDR3 has 14 amino acids. V was clipped by 7 bases and J by 4 bases, with 16 bases between them. The germline V gene encodes CDR1 MRHNA and CDR2 SNTAGT. DNA of the CDR3: TGTGCCAGCAAGGCTGACGGTGGGCGCACTGAAGCTTTCTTT. It yields the protein CASKADGGRTEAFF.

The rearrangement links TRBV6-5 to TRBJ2-7; 9 positions match TRBD1. Germline-derived CDR1 and CDR2 are MNHEY and SVGAGI. There are 13 residues in the CDR3. The junction had 6 bases not matched to a gene; V was cut back by 6 bases and J by 6 bases. DNA of the CDR3: TGTGCCAGCAGCCGGACAGGGGTGATCGAGCAGTACTTC. It encodes CASSRTGVIEQYF.

The CDR3: CASSIDLVALYEQYF. The CDR3 bases are TGTGCCAGTAGTATAGATCTGGTAGCATTGTACGAGCAGTACTTC. The gene calls are TRBV19 and TRBJ2-7, with D hard to call. V was pared by 0 bases and J by 4 bases, with 13 bases between. The CDR3 has 15 amino acids. Looked up from germline, CDR1 is LNHDA and CDR2 is SQIVND (reference sequence).

This chain links TRBV30 with TRBJ2-1, with 7 bases aligning to TRBD1. The CDR3 covers 14 residues. The germline V gene has CDR1 GTSNPN and CDR2 SVGIG (reference sequence). Losses at the gene ends were 5 bases for V and 3 bases for J; bases not matched to a gene: 7. CDR3 amino acids: CAWVPGQSYNEQFF. Written as DNA, the CDR3 is TGTGCCTGGGTTCCGGGACAGAGCTACAATGAGCAGTTCTTC.

This chain connects TRBV7-9 to TRBJ1-4; 10 bases fit TRBD1. The J segment lost 15 bases and the V segment lost 3 bases, leaving 7 bases of the junction unmatched. Germline V gives CDR1 SEHNR, CDR2 FQNEAQ (reference sequence). The CDR3 runs to 13 residues. The CDR3 sequence is CASSLGGQGKVFF. For the CDR3, the DNA is TGTGCCAGCAGCTTGGGGGGACAGGGGAAAGTGTTTTTT. Looking up the rest from reference TRBV7-9 and TRBJ1-4 gives the full variable domain: DTGVSQNPRHKITKRGQNVTFRCDPISEHNRLYWYRQTLGQGPEFLTYFQNEAQLEKSRLLSDRFSAERPKGSFSTLEIQRTEQGDSAMYLCASSLGGQGKVFFGSGTQLSVL.

The V and J genes are TRBV4-1 and TRBJ2-7, with TRBD2 identical over 8 bases. Germline trimming cut 7 bases from V and 3 bases from J; bases unmatched to any gene: 14. The germline V gene encodes CDR1 MGHRA and CDR2 YSYEKL. The CDR3 is 16 amino acids. CDR3 nucleotides: TGCGCCAGCACTGTTCGGGAGGGCCCCCGATTCTACGAGCAGTACTTC. This gives the protein CASTVREGPRFYEQYF.

The chain uses TRBV27 and TRBJ2-7; possibly TRBD1 for D (6 bases). V lost 3 bases and J 4 bases, leaving 19 bases between the germline ends. The CDR3 runs 16 residues. From germline, CDR1 is MNHEY and CDR2 SMNVEV (reference sequence). The CDR3: CASSLGMGRGIYEQYF. The CDR3 coding sequence is TGTGCCAGCAGTTTGGGGATGGGCAGGGGAATTTACGAGCAGTACTTC.

This chain connects TRBV19 to TRBJ2-7; TRBD2 aligns across 9 bases. Germline loops: CDR1 LNHDA, CDR2 SQIVND (reference sequence). The CDR3 length is 19 residues. The V segment lost 4 bases and the J segment 7 bases; nucleotides outside the gene matches: 23. CDR3 nucleotide sequence: TGTGCCAGTAGTACTTTTTCTTCCCTAGCGGGGCCTACTGTAGGGGAGCAGTACTTC. Its protein product is CASSTFSSLAGPTVGEQYF.

The chain couples TRBV6-1 to TRBJ1-2, with D possibly TRBD1 on 6 matching bases. V gave up 7 bases and J gave up 8 bases, with 17 bases separating them. There are 13 residues in the CDR3. Germline V gene sequence: CDR1 MNHNS, CDR2 SASEGT. CDR3 DNA sequence: TGTGCCAGCACCCTAGGCAGGGGTGGCGGCTACACCTTC. It encodes CASTLGRGGGYTF.